The T cell receptor beta chain described here comes from a study of cytomegalovirus exposure and HLA in healthy donors. Use of 60 Vbeta and 13 Jbeta primers characterized the PCR. Using immunoSEQ multiplex PCR, the repertoire was profiled, and TCRdb retains in-frame clones only, with some absent. The sample consists of over 150,000 clones, roughly 80% of them appearing once. The germline CDR1 and CDR2 sequences are MGHDK and SYGVNS. The J segment lost 3 bases and the V segment lost 1 base, leaving 4 bases of the junction unmatched. The CDR3 consists of 16 residues. The rearrangement uses TRBV25-1 and TRBJ2-7; the match to TRBD1 covers 12 bases. Sequencing was carried out using PBMCs. The sequence came from a woman under 30 in good health and CMV-seronegative. CDR3 residues: CASSELGTGGGYEQYF. In DNA, the CDR3 is TGTGCCAGCAGTGAATTGGGGACAGGGGGCGGCTACGAGCAGTACTTC.